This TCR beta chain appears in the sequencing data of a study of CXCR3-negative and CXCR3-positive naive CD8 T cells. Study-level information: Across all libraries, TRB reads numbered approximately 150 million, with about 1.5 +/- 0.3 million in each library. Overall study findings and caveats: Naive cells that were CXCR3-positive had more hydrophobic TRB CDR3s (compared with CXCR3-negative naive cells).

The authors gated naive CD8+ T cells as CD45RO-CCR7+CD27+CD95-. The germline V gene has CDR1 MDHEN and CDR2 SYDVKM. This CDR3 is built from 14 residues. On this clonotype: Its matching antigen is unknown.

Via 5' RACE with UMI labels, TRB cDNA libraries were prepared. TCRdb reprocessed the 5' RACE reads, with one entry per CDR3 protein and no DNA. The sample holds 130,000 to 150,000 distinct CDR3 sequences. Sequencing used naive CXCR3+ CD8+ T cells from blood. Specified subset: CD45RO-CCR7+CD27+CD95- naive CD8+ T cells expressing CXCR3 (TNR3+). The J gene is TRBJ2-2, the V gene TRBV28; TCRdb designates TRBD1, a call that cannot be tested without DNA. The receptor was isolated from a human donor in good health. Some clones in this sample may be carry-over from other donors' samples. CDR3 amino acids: CASSLFQGTGELFF. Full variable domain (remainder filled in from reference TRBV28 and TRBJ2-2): DVKVTQSSRYLVKRTGEKVFLECVQDMDHENMFWYRQDPGLGLRLIYFSYDVKMKEKGDIPEGYSVSREKKERFSLILESASTNQTSMYLCASSLFQGTGELFFGEGSRLTVL.